The 18 T cell receptor beta chains reported below all come from one sample, sequenced in a study of identical twins. TCRdb processed the 5' RACE reads anew with MiXCR; each CDR3 protein has one entry. The data show approximately 410,000 distinct CDR3 sequences, about 18% seen once. The sample comprised naive T cells sorted from blood. The receptor source for this set is a man in his fifties or sixties in good health.

This clonotype was observed at least ten times. The chain joins TRBV12-3 or TRBV12-4 to TRBJ2-1, with D unclear. With 6 bases removed from V and 6 bases from J, the gap between germline ends came to 6 bases. The CDR3 has 11 residues. CDR3 in amino acids: CASSFTNEQFF. The CDR3 coding sequence is TGTGCCAGCAGCTTTACCAATGAGCAGTTCTTC.

The chain uses TRBV20-1 and TRBJ1-2, with D possibly being TRBD1 (5 bases). Germline CDR1 and CDR2: DFQATT and SNEGSKA (reference sequence). V was clipped by 4 bases and J by 1 base, with 16 bases between them. The CDR3 has 15 amino acids. The CDR3 DNA follows: TGCAGTGCTATGACAGCGGCGAATCTTAACTATGGCTACACCTTC. It encodes CSAMTAANLNYGYTF.

This clonotype was counted at least ten times. The chain recombines TRBV7-6 with TRBJ2-3; the match to TRBD2 covers 8 bases. Germline CDR1 SGHVS, CDR2 FNYEAQ. This CDR3 contains 16 residues. Germline trimming cut 0 bases from V and 1 base from J; bases unmatched to any gene: 3. This CDR3 reads CASSLAPAGGTDTQYF. The CDR3, as DNA: TGTGCCAGCAGCTTAGCGCCAGCGGGAGGCACAGATACGCAGTATTTT.

The chain is built from TRBV4-1 and TRBJ2-3, with D unresolved. Germline CDR1 MGHRA, CDR2 YSYEKL. The length of the CDR3 is 13 residues. V was shortened by 0 bases and J by 7 bases, with 8 bases between the two germline ends. The CDR3 DNA sequence: TGCGCCAGCAGCCAAGATAGCTATTATACGCAGTATTTT. It translates to CASSQDSYYTQYF.

The V call is TRBV14, the J call TRBJ2-3, with a weak D call TRBD1 (6 bases). CDR3 length: 13 amino acids. V was clipped by 4 bases and J by 7 bases, with 12 bases between them. Germline loops: CDR1 SGHDN, CDR2 FVKESK. The DNA for the CDR3 is TGTGCCAGCAGCCGTGGGGGCAAGAATACGCAGTATTTT. Protein: CASSRGGKNTQYF.

The table lists this clonotype with many counts. The chain combines TRBV5-1 with TRBJ2-5, with D uncertain. Germline CDR1 reads SGHRS; CDR2 reads YFSETQ. V was shortened by 1 base and J by 0 bases, with 7 bases between the two germline ends. CDR3 length equals 14 residues. This chain's CDR3 is CASSLSGNQETQYF. CDR3 DNA: TGCGCCAGCAGCTTGTCAGGAAACCAAGAGACCCAGTACTTC.

This clonotype was seen only a few times. This chain joins TRBV15 and TRBJ2-1; D unresolved. The CDR3 runs to 15 residues. V was trimmed by 1 base and J by 1 base, leaving 8 bases between them. Germline V lookup: CDR1 LNHNV, CDR2 YYDKDF (reference sequence). CDR3 sequence reads: CATSRVARSYNEQFF. Written as DNA, the CDR3 is TGTGCCACCAGCAGAGTGGCTAGGTCCTACAATGAGCAGTTCTTC.

This clonotype came up many times. The chain employs TRBV12-3 or TRBV12-4 and TRBJ2-2; 8 bases line up with TRBD1. This CDR3 contains 16 residues. V lost 6 bases, J lost 4 bases, and 10 bases stayed unmatched. CDR3 nucleotides: TGTGCCAGCAGGGAAGGACAGGGCTTCCGCACCGGGGAGCTGTTTTTT. Protein product: CASREGQGFRTGELFF.

This clonotype was observed many times. The chain uses TRBV5-1 and TRBJ2-7; D gene ambiguous. Trimming pared 3 bases from V and 0 bases from J, leaving 4 bases between. CDR1 and CDR2 (germline): SGHRS, YFSETQ. CDR3 size: 12 residues. The CDR3 reads CASSSNSYEQYF. The CDR3 nucleotides read TGCGCCAGCAGCTCGAACTCCTACGAGCAGTACTTC.

This clonotype has just a few counts. The chain links TRBV12-3 or TRBV12-4 to TRBJ2-1; D may be TRBD1 or TRBD2 (6 bases each). The V end lost 5 bases, the J end lost 13 bases, and 18 bases lay between the germline ends. There are 13 residues in the CDR3. The DNA of the CDR3 is TGTGCCAGCAGTCCCATAATTGGGGGGCTTCAGTTCTTC. Translated, it gives CASSPIIGGLQFF.

This clonotype was recorded a few times. The genes are TRBV7-9 and TRBJ2-3; 12 nucleotides align to TRBD2. Germline trimming cut 0 bases from V and 5 bases from J; bases unmatched to any gene: 6. Germline V gene lookup returns CDR1 SEHNR and CDR2 FQNEAQ (reference sequence). This CDR3 has 17 residues. The CDR3 nucleotides are TGTGCCAGCAGCTTAGCCAGAACACTAGCGGGGGGAGATACGCAGTATTTT. Translating gives CASSLARTLAGGDTQYF.

This clonotype occurred a few times. The chain employs TRBV12-3 or TRBV12-4 and TRBJ2-5; 10 nucleotides agree with TRBD2. The CDR3 totals 15 residues. With V trimmed by 6 bases and J by 0 bases, 4 bases remained unmatched. CDR3 sequence reads: CASSRTSGDQETQYF. The DNA for the CDR3 is TGTGCCAGCAGCCGGACTAGCGGAGACCAAGAGACCCAGTACTTC.

This rearrangement joins TRBV20-1 to TRBJ2-5, with 7 bases that match TRBD1. The V gene end was trimmed by 0 bases and the J gene end by 10 bases; junction bases not matched to a gene: 8. Germline lookup yields CDR1 DFQATT and CDR2 SNEGSKA (reference sequence). The CDR3 is 13 amino acids. This CDR3 reads CSARDSQGVDQYF. DNA for the CDR3: TGCAGTGCTAGAGATAGCCAGGGGGTCGACCAGTACTTC.

This clonotype was counted many times. The V gene is TRBV5-1, the J gene TRBJ2-3, with no clear D. Germline CDR1 SGHRS, CDR2 YFSETQ. V lost 5 bases to trimming and J lost 6 bases, with 13 bases between them. This CDR3 is built from 13 residues. The CDR3 DNA reads as TGCGCCAGCAGTAGTCCATCGACGGATACGCAGTATTTT. Translating it yields CASSSPSTDTQYF.

The chain's CDR3 is CASSRFTRGISKQETQYF. The CDR3 DNA is TGTGCCAGCAGCCGATTCACTCGCGGGATTAGTAAACAAGAGACCCAGTACTTC. J is TRBJ2-5 and V is TRBV7-8; maybe TRBD2 (6 bases). CDR1 is SGHVS, CDR2 FQNEAQ, per germline. The CDR3 totals 18 residues. V lost 5 bases to trimming and J lost 2 bases, with 24 bases between them.

This clonotype was counted ten times or more. This chain uses TRBV12-3 or TRBV12-4 with TRBJ1-6; unclear D gene. This CDR3 region has 15 residues. V lost 5 bases and J 5 bases, leaving 13 bases between the germline ends. The CDR3 DNA sequence: TGTGCCAGCAGTCTAGATAGGTCCAATAATTCACCCCTCCACTTT. Translating it yields CASSLDRSNNSPLHF.

This clonotype occurred a few times. CDR3 DNA sequence: TGTGCCAGTAATGGAAGGGGTGAGGTGAGAGAGACCCAGTACTTC. Residues: CASNGRGEVRETQYF. V is TRBV12-3 or TRBV12-4 and J is TRBJ2-5, with a possible D match to TRBD1 (5 bases). The CDR3 loop spans 15 amino acids. Trimming left V 9 bases short and J 4 bases short, with 21 bases between.

This clonotype was observed a few times. Here the CDR3 DNA reads TGTGCCAGCAGCCCACAGGGGACTACTGAAGCTTTCTTT. It is translated as CASSPQGTTEAFF. V usage is TRBV7-2 and J usage is TRBJ1-1; 7 bases are a match to TRBD1. The germline gives CDR1 SGHTA, CDR2 FQGNSA. V dropped 5 bases and J dropped 5; count of bases not matched to a gene: 5. This CDR3 is 13 amino acids long.